The clone carrying this TCR beta chain was seen more than once but under ten times. The CDR3 runs to 13 residues. The V and J ends lost 8 bases and 5 bases, in that order; junction bases with no gene match: 5. The germline V gene encodes CDR1 SQVTM and CDR2 ANQGSEA. The data derive from a study of control samples from healthy donors and cancer patients. The assay was immunoSEQ multiplex PCR, and TCRdb's table has in-frame clones only and misses some. The data show 190,000 or so clones, with just under 95% seen just once and more than 1.1% held by the top ten. The chain uses TRBV29-1 and TRBJ2-5; 13 nucleotides match TRBD2. The receptor comes from a man younger than 35 in good health. The sample consisted of blood. The CDR3: CSTSGGAEETQYF. The CDR3 coding sequence is TGCAGCACTAGCGGGGGGGCCGAGGAGACCCAGTACTTC.